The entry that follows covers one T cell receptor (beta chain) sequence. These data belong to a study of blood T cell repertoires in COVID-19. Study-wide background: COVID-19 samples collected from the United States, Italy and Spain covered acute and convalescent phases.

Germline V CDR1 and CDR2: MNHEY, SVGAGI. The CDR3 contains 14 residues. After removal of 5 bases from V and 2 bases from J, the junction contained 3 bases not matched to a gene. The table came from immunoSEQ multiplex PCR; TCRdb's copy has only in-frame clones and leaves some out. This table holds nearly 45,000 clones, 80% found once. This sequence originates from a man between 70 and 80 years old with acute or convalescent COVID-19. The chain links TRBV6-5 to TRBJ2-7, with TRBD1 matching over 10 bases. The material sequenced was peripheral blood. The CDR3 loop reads CASSRGTGAYEQYF. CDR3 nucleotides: TGTGCCAGCAGTCGAGGGACAGGGGCCTACGAGCAGTACTTC.